This T cell receptor beta chain was retrieved from a study of CD8 T cells in ankylosing spondylitis. Study outcomes and limitations: In ankylosing spondylitis blood, a motif of eight highly homologous TCR beta variants appeared characteristic.

About this clonotype: Its matching antigen is unknown.

The CDR3 contains 15 residues. CDR1 is LNHNV and CDR2 is YYDKDF in the germline V gene (reference sequence). With V trimmed by 3 bases and J by 2 bases, 5 bases remained unmatched. With molecular barcodes, quantitative 5'-RACE was used to make the TCR beta libraries. From the 5' RACE reads, TCRdb called clonotypes with MiXCR, one entry per CDR3 protein. The sample consists of 300,000 to 350,000 distinct CDR3 sequences, 20% of them appearing once. The sample was blood, either unsorted or a sorted T cell fraction (not recorded which). V gene TRBV15 combines with J gene TRBJ2-7; 9 bases fit TRBD2. The source of this sequence is a female donor with ankylosing spondylitis or in good health (not recorded which). In DNA, the CDR3 is TGTGCCACCAGCAGGGAGGTAGCGGGAGCCTACGAGCAGTACTTC. Translated: CATSREVAGAYEQYF.